This is a list of T cell receptor beta chains from one sample in a study of molecular identifiers for immune sequencing clone quantification. From the PCR reads, TCRdb called clonotypes with MiXCR, one entry per CDR3 protein. The sample holds some 320,000 distinct CDR3 sequences; about a quarter are singletons and the top ten take around 0.74%. The sequencing input was naive CD8+ T cells from blood, with Jurkat cell RNA spiked in. These receptors were taken from a human donor in good health. Some libraries in this study had Jurkat cell RNA spiked in. CDR3s include the opening cysteine and the closing phenylalanine or tryptophan. The order of the fields is CDR3 protein, CDR3 DNA, D gene, J gene, clone size, V gene. D genes are given only for firm matches. Rows give clone size only sometimes, using once, few, many, or a class for an expanded clone.

CASSLGDSSYNEQFF,TGTGCCAGTAGTTTAGGGGACAGCTCCTACAATGAGCAGTTCTTC,TRBD1,TRBJ2-1,NA,TRBV19
CASNPRLAANTGELFF,TGTGCCAGCAACCCAAGACTAGCGGCGAACACCGGGGAGCTGTTTTTT,TRBD2,TRBJ2-2,NA,TRBV27
CASSLAIGAYEQYF,TGTGCCAGCAGTTTAGCTATTGGGGCCTACGAGCAGTACTTC,NA,TRBJ2-7,many,TRBV28
CASSYSNIRDRDLYEQYF,TGTGCCAGCAGTTACTCGAACATACGGGACAGGGACTTATACGAGCAGTACTTC,TRBD1,TRBJ2-7,many,TRBV6-6
CASSYHSTHDTQYF,TGTGCCAGCAGTTACCACTCGACACACGATACGCAGTATTTT,NA,TRBJ2-3,NA,TRBV6-5
CASSSLTSGVDTQYF,TGTGCCAGCAGCTCGTTGACTAGTGGGGTCGATACGCAGTATTTT,NA,TRBJ2-3,few,TRBV7-2
CASSLRTGVGNLIQYF,TGTGCCAGCAGTTTAAGGACAGGGGTAGGAAATCTCATTCAGTACTTC,TRBD1,TRBJ2-4,many,TRBV12-3/TRBV12-4
CSALHIAHTEAFF,TGCAGCGCCCTGCACATCGCGCACACTGAGGCTTTCTTT,NA,TRBJ1-1,once,TRBV29-1
CASSTTTRYQETQYF,TGTGCCAGCAGCACAACCACTAGATACCAAGAGACCCAGTACTTC,NA,TRBJ2-5,NA,TRBV7-9
CASSSRDRELYTGELFF,TGTGCCAGTTCATCCCGGGACAGGGAATTGTACACCGGGGAGCTGTTTTTT,TRBD1,TRBJ2-2,NA,TRBV19
CASSEFSGNEKLFF,TGTGCCAGCAGCGAATTCTCCGGTAATGAAAAACTGTTTTTT,NA,TRBJ1-4,NA,TRBV9
CASSPARDRVTGELFF,TGTGCCAGCTCACCGGCCCGGGACAGGGTTACCGGGGAGCTGTTTTTT,TRBD1,TRBJ2-2,few,TRBV18
CASSRDSYNYGYTF,TGTGCCAGCAGCAGGGACAGTTATAACTATGGCTACACCTTC,TRBD1,TRBJ1-2,many,TRBV12-3/TRBV12-4
CASSPFRQGGGYTF,TGTGCCAGCAGCCCCTTTCGACAGGGGGGGGGCTACACCTTC,TRBD1,TRBJ1-2,NA,TRBV12-3/TRBV12-4
CASSRTGASTDTQYF,TGTGCCAGCAGCCGGACCGGCGCTAGCACAGATACGCAGTATTTT,NA,TRBJ2-3,many,TRBV7-6
CASSLIAGAYNEQFF,TGTGCCAGCAGTTTAATAGCAGGGGCCTACAATGAGCAGTTCTTC,NA,TRBJ2-1,NA,TRBV27
CASSLMGAVTDTQYF,TGTGCCAGCAGTTTGATGGGAGCGGTCACAGATACGCAGTATTTT,NA,TRBJ2-3,many,TRBV6-6
CASSLTSGALADTQYF,TGTGCCAGCAGTCTGACTAGCGGAGCGTTGGCAGATACGCAGTATTTT,TRBD2,TRBJ2-3,many,TRBV27
CASSQQGRSYEQYF,TGCGCCAGCAGCCAGCAGGGACGGTCCTACGAGCAGTACTTC,NA,TRBJ2-7,many,TRBV4-1
CASSEVWLKRSLTDTQYF,TGTGCCAGCAGTGAAGTTTGGTTGAAGCGGAGCCTCACAGATACGCAGTATTTT,NA,TRBJ2-3,NA,TRBV6-1
CASSTGFPGELFF,TGTGCCAGCAGTACAGGGTTCCCCGGGGAGCTGTTTTTT,NA,TRBJ2-2,many,TRBV12-3/TRBV12-4
CASADRTYEQYF,TGTGCCAGCGCCGACAGGACCTACGAGCAGTACTTC,NA,TRBJ2-7,few,TRBV27
CASSLSQGAYTEAFF,TGCGCCAGCAGCTTATCCCAGGGGGCCTATACTGAAGCTTTCTTT,TRBD1,TRBJ1-1,many,TRBV5-1
CASSYGLNTEAFF,TGTGCCAGCAGCTACGGATTGAACACTGAAGCTTTCTTT,NA,TRBJ1-1,many,TRBV27
CASSQDILGVYGYTF,TGCGCCAGCAGCCAAGATATTTTAGGGGTCTATGGCTACACCTTC,NA,TRBJ1-2,NA,TRBV4-3
CASSRTSGRGNEQFF,TGTGCCAGCAGCCGGACTAGCGGGAGGGGTAATGAGCAGTTCTTC,TRBD2,TRBJ2-1,few,TRBV12-3/TRBV12-4
CASSSRDRGFYGYTF,TGTGCCAGCAGCTCCCGGGACAGGGGGTTCTATGGCTACACCTTC,TRBD1,TRBJ1-2,many,TRBV5-5
CASSQGGTSGETDTQYF,TGCGCCAGCAGCCAGGGGGGGACTAGCGGGGAGACAGATACGCAGTATTTT,TRBD2,TRBJ2-3,NA,TRBV4-1
CASSPTGRIQETQYF,TGCGCCAGCAGCCCGACCGGGAGGATCCAAGAGACCCAGTACTTC,TRBD2,TRBJ2-5,many,TRBV5-1
CASSDLRADTQYF,TGCGCCAGCAGTGACTTGAGGGCAGATACGCAGTATTTT,NA,TRBJ2-3,few,TRBV10-2
CASSRGREQYF,TGTGCCAGCAGCAGGGGGAGAGAGCAGTACTTC,NA,TRBJ2-7,many,TRBV7-9
CASSLGSGRALYEQYF,TGTGCCAGCAGCTTAGGGAGCGGGAGGGCCCTCTACGAGCAGTACTTC,TRBD2,TRBJ2-7,few,TRBV7-9
CASNLAGGRTSADTQYF,TGTGCCAGTAATCTAGCGGGGGGCAGGACTAGCGCAGATACGCAGTATTTT,TRBD2,TRBJ2-3,few,TRBV7-2
CASSRIARRTFTDTQYF,TGTGCCAGCAGTCGAATAGCGCGGCGAACTTTCACAGATACGCAGTATTTT,NA,TRBJ2-3,many,TRBV7-6
CATSRVGDPDTQYF,TGTGCCACCAGCAGAGTTGGGGATCCAGATACGCAGTATTTT,NA,TRBJ2-3,NA,TRBV15
CASSQSSGGAYTQYF,TGTGCCAGCAGCCAGTCCAGCGGGGGGGCATATACGCAGTATTTT,TRBD2,TRBJ2-3,few,TRBV12-3/TRBV12-4
CASSVRAGELFF,TGTGCCAGCAGCGTGAGGGCCGGGGAGCTGTTTTTT,NA,TRBJ2-2,many,TRBV5-8
CSATDRDRPNNEQFF,TGCAGTGCAACCGACAGGGACCGACCGAACAATGAGCAGTTCTTC,TRBD1,TRBJ2-1,NA,TRBV20-1
CASSFRGVAGELFF,TGTGCCAGCAGTTTCAGGGGAGTCGCCGGGGAGCTGTTTTTT,NA,TRBJ2-2,few,TRBV27
CASSQDYRGPGVYNEQFF,TGTGCCAGCAGCCAAGACTACAGGGGGCCAGGTGTCTACAATGAGCAGTTCTTC,TRBD1,TRBJ2-1,NA,TRBV14
CASSHKTGGLEDTQYF,TGCGCCAGCAGCCACAAAACAGGGGGTCTCGAGGATACGCAGTATTTT,TRBD1,TRBJ2-3,few,TRBV4-3
CASPVRDRGYEQYF,TGCGCCAGTCCCGTCCGGGACAGGGGCTACGAGCAGTACTTC,TRBD1,TRBJ2-7,NA,TRBV5-1
CASSAPYNEQFF,TGTGCCAGCAGCGCCCCTTACAATGAGCAGTTCTTC,NA,TRBJ2-1,NA,TRBV7-9
CSARDPRDRDSYEQYF,TGCAGTGCTAGAGATCCCCGGGACAGGGACTCCTACGAGCAGTACTTC,TRBD1,TRBJ2-7,few,TRBV20-1
CASSPESGNTIYF,TGTGCCAGCAGCCCCGAGAGTGGAAACACCATATATTTT,NA,TRBJ1-3,few,TRBV12-3/TRBV12-4
CAISESNQGNEKLFF,TGTGCCATCAGTGAGTCGAATCAGGGGAATGAAAAACTGTTTTTT,NA,TRBJ1-4,NA,TRBV10-3
CASSSTGVEQFF,TGTGCCAGCAGCTCGACAGGGGTTGAGCAGTTCTTC,TRBD1,TRBJ2-1,many,TRBV7-9
CASSTLSGTSGEPAKNIQYF,TGTGCCAGCAGTACCCTAAGTGGGACTAGCGGGGAACCAGCCAAAAACATTCAGTACTTC,TRBD2,TRBJ2-4,few,TRBV6-5
CASSDTPFSPGNTIYF,TGTGCCAGCAGTGACACTCCCTTCTCACCCGGAAACACCATATATTTT,NA,TRBJ1-3,few,TRBV7-2
CASSPFAGGSEQYF,TGCGCCAGCAGCCCCTTTGCAGGCGGGAGTGAGCAGTACTTC,TRBD2,TRBJ2-7,many,TRBV4-3
CASSQDWHPNEKLFF,TGCGCCAGCAGCCAAGATTGGCACCCTAATGAAAAACTGTTTTTT,NA,TRBJ1-4,few,TRBV4-3
CASHPGTSGSIWPDTQYF,TGTGCCAGCCACCCCGGGACTAGCGGGAGTATTTGGCCAGATACGCAGTATTTT,TRBD2,TRBJ2-3,few,TRBV19
CASSPEPRDQETQYF,TGTGCCAGCAGCCCGGAACCCAGGGACCAAGAGACCCAGTACTTC,NA,TRBJ2-5,NA,TRBV7-9
CASSFNPSGTPGYEQYF,TGTGCCAGCAGCTTTAATCCTAGCGGGACCCCTGGGTACGAGCAGTACTTC,TRBD2,TRBJ2-7,few,TRBV7-9
CASRPQGLETQYF,TGTGCCAGCAGACCCCAGGGGTTAGAGACCCAGTACTTC,NA,TRBJ2-5,few,TRBV27